This T cell receptor (beta chain) appears in the sequencing data of a study of blood T cell repertoires in COVID-19 (TCRdb year 2020). General notes on the study: Samples from collaborators originated in the United States, Italy and Spain and spanned both the acute and convalescent phases of COVID-19. HLA class I and class II types, where available, came from metadata supplied by the sample provider rather than from assay-based typing. Nearly every sample came with metadata listing a de-identified subject ID, COVID-19 status, age in years and sex. The repertoires were released in a freely available public database intended as a resource for research on the immune response to SARS-CoV-2. The dataset comprised deeply sampled blood TCRbeta repertoires from subjects exposed to, actively infected with, or recovered from COVID-19. The prospective study material was composed of cDNA or gDNA derived from T cells, B-cell-depleted T cells, or PBMCs. The samples were drawn from two sources: the first 160 participants of the ongoing ImmuneRACE study, and over 950 subjects contributed by 6 global collaborators.

TCRbeta CDR3 regions were amplified from genomic DNA using the immunoSEQ Assay, a bias-controlled multiplex PCR. Per the original workflow: The number of nucleated cells in each sample was estimated by amplification of reference gene primers within the assay. To quantify the absolute abundance of each unique TCRbeta CDR3 rearrangement, sequence reads were collapsed and filtered. For each sample, productive Simpson clonality was calculated as the square root of Simpson's diversity index across productive rearrangements. TCRdb limited this immuneACCESS table to in-frame rearrangements with V and J called. A share of clones is missing; checked studies link under half to unresolved V genes, and the rest is unexplained. V, J and clone size derive from that table, while D and trimming were established from the DNA sequence. Here the sample has about 480,000 clones; about 87% occur a single time. The ten top clones hold over 10% of the sample.

Study-wide conclusions, independent of this receptor: How much clinical and demographic metadata was included differed by source and by participant, and the metadata was provided uncurated.

The germline V gene (reference sequence) supplies CDR1 LNHDA and CDR2 SQIVND. Taken from cysteine to phenylalanine, the CDR3 has 20 residues. This entry keeps only the CDR3 DNA: 60 bases, framed from base 1. Clipping removes 5 bases from V and 5 bases from J, with 14 as the unmatched junction base count. At one collaborating source in Seattle, patients were enrolled during active infection and were followed longitudinally through the course of disease. The collaborating institutions used their own protocols to collect whole blood in K2EDTA tubes. For TCRbeta analysis, collaborators shipped samples in one of three forms: frozen whole blood, isolated PBMCs, or DNA extracted from either of those sample types. Worth noting for this clone: This receptor's antigen is unknown. Base-call qualities are not available, and no considerably larger clone is one nucleotide away.

Recombination linked TRBV19 to TRBJ2-2; 16 nucleotides in the junction match TRBD2. This receptor was taken from a woman in her fifties or sixties with COVID-19, enrolled during active disease. The sequenced material came from peripheral blood. The CDR3 protein sequence reads: CASSLTIPGLAGGKTGELFF. The sequenced DNA: TGTGCCAGTAGTCTAACGATCCCGGGACTAGCGGGGGGGAAAACCGGGGAGCTGTTTTTT.